This TCR beta chain stems from a study of T-cell reconstitution after alpha-beta-depleted transplantation in children. Study conclusions and caveats: The main origin of T-cell counts and diversity one year after transplant was newly produced T cells. Expanded graft clones, several hundred of them, were reportedly the source of alpha-beta T cells about two months after transplant.

In its sample, this clonotype was seen a few times. Its antigen remains unidentified. This CDR3 has 15 amino acids. With 7 bases clipped from V and 8 bases from J, the junction kept 7 bases outside the gene matches. Unique molecular identifiers were used in preparing the TCRbeta library. MiXCR was run by TCRdb on the PCR reads, yielding one entry per CDR3 protein. This sample carries approximately 1,000,000 distinct CDR3 sequences, roughly 29% of them seen once, and the ten largest clones take roughly 30%. The receptor's source is a boy in the first two years of life who had a stem cell transplant for SCID, so the T cells may come from the graft donor. Sequenced material: PBMCs, mostly from graft donor cells, taken 360 days after TCRalphabeta/CD19-depleted stem cell transplant. V is TRBV12-3 or TRBV12-4 and J is TRBJ2-1; 14 bases are a match to TRBD2. CDR3 bases: TGTGCCAGCACCGAGACTAGCGGGGGGGCATATGAGCAGTTCTTC. Translated, it gives CASTETSGGAYEQFF.